These 2 T cell receptor beta chains share one sample of origin, sequenced in a study of T cell responses to AZD1222 COVID-19 vaccine. Assay used: immunoSEQ multiplex PCR; TCRdb lists only in-frame clones, some missing. The sample consists of 99,000 or so clones, 82% of them appearing once. Sequenced material: peripheral blood, taken on day 0 of AZD1222 vaccination. These receptor sequences come from an adult in good health.

The chain recombines TRBV5-5 with TRBJ1-1; the D gene is possibly TRBD1 (5 bases). There are 14 residues in the CDR3. Looked up from germline, CDR1 is SGHKS and CDR2 is YYEKEE (reference sequence). V lost 1 base and J 0 bases, leaving 7 bases between the germline ends. As DNA, the CDR3 is TGTGCCAGCAGCTTGCAGGGCGTGAACACTGAAGCTTTCTTT. Its protein is CASSLQGVNTEAFF.

This clone appeared a single time. The chain is built from TRBV7-2 and TRBJ1-1, with D perhaps TRBD1 (6 bases). Germline V gene lookup returns CDR1 SGHTA and CDR2 FQGNSA. Between the trimmed V and J ends, which lost 2 bases and 0 bases, there was a span of 13 bases. CDR3 length: 16 amino acids. The CDR3 DNA sequence: TGTGCCAGCAGCTTATTCTGGGGGCTCATGAACACTGAAGCTTTCTTT. This gives the protein CASSLFWGLMNTEAFF. Full variable domain (outside the CDR3, taken from reference TRBV7-2 and TRBJ1-1): GAGVSQSPSNKVTEKGKDVELRCDPISGHTALYWYRQSLGQGLEFLIYFQGNSAPDKSGLPSDRFSAERTGGSVSTLTIQRTQQEDSAVYLCASSLFWGLMNTEAFFGQGTRLTVV.